This T cell receptor beta chain was obtained from a study of shared clonotypes between healthy human individuals. Overall study findings and caveats: Generation of non-shared clonotypes was less probable than generation of clonotypes shared by all four donors.

Some clones are missing from TCRdb's copy, which holds only in-frame ones; the method was immunoSEQ multiplex PCR. The table records about 2 million clones, about 94% of them present only once. Naive CD8 cells lacked CD45RO and underwent positive selection for CCR7, leaving out terminally differentiated effector memory CD45RA+ cells. Germline V gene lookup returns CDR1 MNHEY and CDR2 SVGAGI. Losses at the gene ends were 4 bases for V and 0 bases for J; bases not matched to a gene: 4. The CDR3 consists of 15 residues. As regards this clone: Its antigen is still unknown.

The sequence derives from a man aged 18 to 30 in good health. The chain recombines TRBV6-5 with TRBJ2-3; 7 nucleotides agree with TRBD1. The specimen sequenced was naive CD8+ T cells sorted from blood. CDR3 sequence: CASSSNRGSTDTQYF. CDR3 in DNA: TGTGCCAGCAGTTCCAACAGGGGAAGCACAGATACGCAGTATTTT.